The entry that follows covers one T cell receptor (beta chain) sequence. These data come from a study of T cell clonotyping in hematopoietic cell transplantation. Generated by immunoSEQ multiplex PCR, the TCRdb table keeps only in-frame clones and is missing some. The data show several thousand clones, with about four fifths seen just once and about 4.8% held by the top ten. Germline V gene sequence: CDR1 LNHNV, CDR2 YYDKDF (reference sequence). V lost 0 bases and J lost 7, with 9 bases in between. This CDR3 is 13 amino acids long. This TCR came from a female patient aged 45 to 65 who had an allogeneic stem cell transplant from an unrelated donor, so the T cells may come from the graft donor. Some clones in this sample may be carry-over from other donors' samples. The source was peripheral blood mononuclear cells, collected 180 days after allogeneic stem cell transplant. The rearrangement links TRBV15 to TRBJ1-1; D ambiguous. The CDR3 region has the DNA TGTGCCACCAGCAGAGATTTCGGCCTTGAAGCTTTCTTT. Its translation: CATSRDFGLEAFF.